The 16 T cell receptor beta chains reported below all come from one sample, sequenced in a study of blood T cell repertoires in COVID-19. The table came from immunoSEQ multiplex PCR; TCRdb's copy has only in-frame clones and leaves some out. The sample has 150,000 to 190,000 clones, approximately 90% seen once. The source material was peripheral blood. The receptors here all came from a woman between 40 and 50 years old with acute or convalescent COVID-19.

This chain joins TRBV28 and TRBJ2-7; D unresolved. Trimming took off 3 bases at V and 3 bases at J, with 6 bases between the two ends. This CDR3 is built from 12 residues. Germline CDR1 reads MDHEN; CDR2 reads SYDVKM. The CDR3 coding sequence is TGTGCCAGCAGTTTGCGTTACTACGAGCAGTACTTC. Translated: CASSLRYYEQYF.

This chain connects TRBV7-9 to TRBJ2-7; 9 nucleotides line up with TRBD2. J gave up 3 bases and V 4 bases, and 4 bases lay outside the gene matches. The V gene's germline CDR1 is SEHNR and CDR2 FQNEAQ (reference sequence). CDR3 length: 14 residues. This chain's CDR3 is CASSSLAGDYEQYF. The CDR3 DNA reads TGTGCCAGCAGCTCCTTAGCGGGGGACTACGAGCAGTACTTC.

This chain uses TRBV13 with TRBJ2-7; 9 bases are shared with TRBD1. V lost 4 bases to trimming and J lost 2 bases; unmatched junction nucleotides: 3. CDR1 and CDR2 from the germline V gene are PRHDT and FYEKMQ (reference sequence). The CDR3 extends over 14 amino acids. CDR3 DNA sequence: TGTGCCAGCAGCTCGACAGGGGGGGCCTACGAGCAGTACTTC. It translates to CASSSTGGAYEQYF.

There are a few counts of this clone. DNA of the CDR3: TGTGCCAGCACCGGGTGGCGGACTGAAGCTTTCTTT. Translation: CASTGWRTEAFF. This rearrangement joins TRBV12-3 or TRBV12-4 to TRBJ1-1; D is undetermined. Trimming shortened V by 7 bases and J by 5 bases, and 11 bases separated the two germline ends. The CDR3 runs 12 residues.

Concerning this clone itself: The junction differs from germline at one of its ends, possibly a read error. V gene TRBV6-5 combines with J gene TRBJ1-6, with D possibly TRBD1 on 5 matching bases. Germline V gives CDR1 MNHEY, CDR2 SVGAGI. This CDR3 is built from 14 residues. This CDR3 is CASSYSWGDSPLHF. CDR3 sequence (DNA): TGTGCCAGCAGTTACTCATGGGGGGATTCCCCCCTCCACTTT.

The chain joins TRBV10-3 to TRBJ1-3; 9 nucleotides align to TRBD1. CDR1 ENHRY and CDR2 SYGVKD come from the germline V gene. With V trimmed by 5 bases and J by 5 bases, 7 bases remained unmatched. This CDR3 has 15 amino acids. The CDR3 loop is CAISTSTGGRNTIYF. CDR3 DNA sequence: TGTGCCATCAGTACCTCGACAGGGGGGAGAAACACCATATATTTT.

This clone was found a few times. This chain uses TRBV7-9 with TRBJ1-4, with 8 bases lining up with TRBD1. The CDR3 loop spans 15 amino acids. Germline V lookup: CDR1 SEHNR, CDR2 FQNEAQ (reference sequence). V was clipped by 5 bases and J by 2 bases; unmatched bases: 4. As DNA, the CDR3 is TGTGCCAGCAGCCAAGACAGGGGCACTAATGAAAAACTGTTTTTT. It yields the protein CASSQDRGTNEKLFF.

Worth noting for this clone: A read error may account for a junction end that differs from germline. This chain connects TRBV7-7 to TRBJ2-7; TRBD1 aligns across 8 bases. There are 17 residues in the CDR3. Looked up from germline, CDR1 is SSHAT and CDR2 is FNYEAQ (reference sequence). The CDR3 region is CASSPGTGKSGAYEQYF. DNA of the CDR3: TGTGCTAGCAGCCCCGGGACAGGAAAAAGTGGCGCCTACGAGCAGTACTTC.

The chain couples TRBV5-1 to TRBJ2-2; 7 positions match TRBD1. Germline V lookup: CDR1 SGHRS, CDR2 YFSETQ. This CDR3 spans 16 amino acids. V lost 4 bases, J lost 6 bases, and 12 bases stayed unmatched. CDR3 protein: CASSPLADRAAGELFF. As DNA, the CDR3 is TGCGCCAGCAGCCCCCTAGCTGACAGGGCAGCCGGGGAGCTGTTTTTT.

The V and J genes are TRBV5-6 and TRBJ2-1; 13 nucleotides align to TRBD2. There are 15 residues in the CDR3. V was clipped by 4 bases and J by 5 bases; unmatched bases: 3. Germline-derived CDR1 and CDR2 are SGHDT and YYEEEE. The CDR3 is CASSTGTSGDNEQFF. In nucleotides, the CDR3 is TGTGCCAGCAGCACCGGGACTAGCGGGGACAATGAGCAGTTCTTC.

The V gene is TRBV2, the J gene TRBJ2-7; D may be TRBD2 (7 bases). The germline V gene has CDR1 SNHLY and CDR2 FYNNEI. V gave up 7 bases and J gave up 2 bases, with 18 bases separating them. There are 15 residues in the CDR3. The CDR3, as DNA: TGTGCCAGCACCCCCTGGGGGGGGCTCGCCTACGAGCAGTACTTC. It codes for CASTPWGGLAYEQYF.

CDR3 residues: CASSPGPQRGYNEQFF. The CDR3 DNA follows: TGTGCCAGCAGCCCTGGACCCCAGCGGGGCTACAATGAGCAGTTCTTC. V gene TRBV7-8 combines with J gene TRBJ2-1, with 7 nucleotides matching TRBD2. CDR3 length equals 16 residues. The germline gives CDR1 SGHVS, CDR2 FQNEAQ. V dropped 5 bases and J dropped 3; count of bases not matched to a gene: 10.

The rearrangement joins TRBV3-1 (or the pseudogene TRBV3-2) to TRBJ2-3; possible D gene TRBD2, 6 bases. Trimming removed 3 bases at V and 2 bases at J, with 6 bases between. The CDR3 runs 13 residues. Germline V gene lookup returns CDR1 LGHDT and CDR2 YNNKEL (reference sequence). CDR3 amino acids: CASSQDYTDTQYF. In nucleotides, the CDR3 is TGTGCCAGCAGCCAGGACTACACAGATACGCAGTATTTT.

A few counts support this clone. This chain uses TRBV25-1 with TRBJ2-7; possibly TRBD1 for D (6 bases). The CDR3 is 14 residues long. CDR1 MGHDK and CDR2 SYGVNS come from the germline V gene. V dropped 4 bases and J dropped 5 bases, with 15 bases sitting between them. The CDR3 region has the DNA TGTGCCAGCAGTGGCCCTCGGACAGTCCACGAGCAGTACTTC. It translates to CASSGPRTVHEQYF.

The V and J genes are TRBV27 and TRBJ2-7, with TRBD2 matching over 8 bases. The germline V gene has CDR1 MNHEY and CDR2 SMNVEV (reference sequence). The trim removed 5 bases at V and 3 bases at J, leaving 12 bases unmatched. The CDR3 length is 16 residues. CDR3 sequence (DNA): TGTGCCAGCAGTATGAGACCGGGACTAGGTTTCTACGAGCAGTACTTC. It encodes CASSMRPGLGFYEQYF.

The genes are TRBV5-1 and TRBJ2-7; TRBD1 matches 8 bases. V dropped 3 bases and J dropped 3; count of bases not matched to a gene: 11. The CDR3 is 16 amino acids. The germline V gene encodes CDR1 SGHRS and CDR2 YFSETQ. The CDR3 is CASSSQPGQGGYEQYF. The CDR3 region has the DNA TGCGCCAGCAGCTCACAACCCGGACAGGGAGGCTACGAGCAGTACTTC.